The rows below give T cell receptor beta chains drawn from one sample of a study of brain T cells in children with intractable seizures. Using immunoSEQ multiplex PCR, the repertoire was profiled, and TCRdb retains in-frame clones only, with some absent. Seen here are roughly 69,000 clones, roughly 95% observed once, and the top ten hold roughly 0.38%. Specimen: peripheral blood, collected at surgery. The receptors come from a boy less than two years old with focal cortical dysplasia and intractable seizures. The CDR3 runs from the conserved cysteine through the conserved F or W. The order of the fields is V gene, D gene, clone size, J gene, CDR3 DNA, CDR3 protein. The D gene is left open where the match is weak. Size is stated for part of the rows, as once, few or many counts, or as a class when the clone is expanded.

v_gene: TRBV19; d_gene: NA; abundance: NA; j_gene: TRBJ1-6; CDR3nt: TGTGCCAGTATCCCCAGGGCTCGGGATAGCACAAATTCACCCCTCCACTTT; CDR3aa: CASIPRARDSTNSPLHF
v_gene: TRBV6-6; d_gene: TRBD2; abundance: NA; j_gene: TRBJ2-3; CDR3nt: TGTGCCAGCAGTTACCCCGGGGGGGCACGAGATACGCAGTATTTT; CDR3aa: CASSYPGGARDTQYF
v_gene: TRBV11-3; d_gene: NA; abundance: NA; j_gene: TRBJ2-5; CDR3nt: TGTGCCAGCAGCAAGGATGGAGAGACCCAGTACTTC; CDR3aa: CASSKDGETQYF
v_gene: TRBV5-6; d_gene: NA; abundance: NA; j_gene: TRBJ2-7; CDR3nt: TGTGCCAGCAGCCCGTTCGGCGCCCCTCCCTACGAGCAGTACTTC; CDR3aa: CASSPFGAPPYEQYF
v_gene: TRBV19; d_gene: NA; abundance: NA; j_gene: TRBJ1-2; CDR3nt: TGTGCCAGTAGTATTCCACCTCACTATGGCTACACCTTC; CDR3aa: CASSIPPHYGYTF
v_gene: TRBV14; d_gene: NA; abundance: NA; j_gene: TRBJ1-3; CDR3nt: TGTGCCAGCAGCCAAGAGGGGGCCGGCTCTGGAAACACCATATATTTT; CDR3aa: CASSQEGAGSGNTIYF
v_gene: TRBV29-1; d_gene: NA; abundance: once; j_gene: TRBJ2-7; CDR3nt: TGCAGCGGCACGGGGGCCCGGAGGTCCGAGCAGTACTTC; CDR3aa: CSGTGARRSEQYF
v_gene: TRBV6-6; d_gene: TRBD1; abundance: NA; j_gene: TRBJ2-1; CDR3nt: TGTGCCAGCAGGCGATCCGGGACAGGGGGCAGGTATGAGCAGTTCTTC; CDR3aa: CASRRSGTGGRYEQFF
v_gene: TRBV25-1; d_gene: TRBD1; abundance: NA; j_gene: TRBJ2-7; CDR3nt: TGTGCCAGCAGTGAATTGGGGCAGGGGGTAATCGAGCAGTACTTC; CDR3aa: CASSELGQGVIEQYF
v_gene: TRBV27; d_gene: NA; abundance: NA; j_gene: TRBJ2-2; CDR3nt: TGTGCCAGCAGAAAAGGGGGCACCGGGGAGCTGTTTTTT; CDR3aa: CASRKGGTGELFF
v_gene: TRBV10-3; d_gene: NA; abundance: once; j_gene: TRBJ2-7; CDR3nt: TGTGCCATCAGTGGGGGCTCCTACGAGCAGTACTTC; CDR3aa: CAISGGSYEQYF
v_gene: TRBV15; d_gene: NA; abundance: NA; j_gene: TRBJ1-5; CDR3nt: TGTGCCACCAGCAGAGATCGGGGTAGCCAGCCCCAGCATTTT; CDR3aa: CATSRDRGSQPQHF
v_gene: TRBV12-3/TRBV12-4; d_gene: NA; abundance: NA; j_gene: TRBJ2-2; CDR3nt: TGTGCCAGTTCGACTGGAAACACCGGGGAGCTGTTTTTT; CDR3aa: CASSTGNTGELFF
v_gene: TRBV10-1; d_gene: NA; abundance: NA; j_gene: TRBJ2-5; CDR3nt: TGCGCCAGCAGCGGGGGCCGGGGGGAGACCCAGTACTTC; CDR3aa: CASSGGRGETQYF
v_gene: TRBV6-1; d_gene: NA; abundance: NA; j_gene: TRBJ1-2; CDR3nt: TGTGCCAGCAGTGAGGGAAACTATGGCTACACCTTC; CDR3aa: CASSEGNYGYTF
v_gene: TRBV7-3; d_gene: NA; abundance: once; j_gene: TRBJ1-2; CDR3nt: TGTGCCAGCAGCCCTGGGACGGCTAACTATGGCTACACCTTC; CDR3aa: CASSPGTANYGYTF
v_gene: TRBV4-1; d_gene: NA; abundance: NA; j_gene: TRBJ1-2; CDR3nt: TGCGCCAGCAGGTCAGGGGTTGGTAGCTATGGCTACACCTTC; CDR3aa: CASRSGVGSYGYTF
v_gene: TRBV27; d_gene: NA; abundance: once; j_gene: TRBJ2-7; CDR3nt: TGTGCCAGCAGTTTGAGGGGCTACGAGCAGTACTTC; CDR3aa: CASSLRGYEQYF
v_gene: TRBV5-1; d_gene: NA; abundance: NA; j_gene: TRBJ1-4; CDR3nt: TGCGCCAGCAGCTTGCTCTACAACGACAATGAAAAACTGTTTTTT; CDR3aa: CASSLLYNDNEKLFF
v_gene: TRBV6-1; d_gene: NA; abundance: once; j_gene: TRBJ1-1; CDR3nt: TGTGCCAGCAGTGATGGTAGGTTCACTGAAGCTTTCTTT; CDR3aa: CASSDGRFTEAFF
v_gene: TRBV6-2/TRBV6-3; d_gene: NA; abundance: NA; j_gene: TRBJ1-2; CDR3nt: TGTGCCAGCAGTCGGGGGATTAACTATGGCTACACCTTC; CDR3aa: CASSRGINYGYTF
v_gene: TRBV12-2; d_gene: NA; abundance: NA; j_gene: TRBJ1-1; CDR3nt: TGTGCAAGTCGCTTTAGCAGGGGATACACTGAAGCTTTCTTT; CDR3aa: CASRFSRGYTEAFF
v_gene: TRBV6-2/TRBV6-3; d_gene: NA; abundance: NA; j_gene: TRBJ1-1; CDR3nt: TGTGCCAGCAGTTATCGGGGGGGTGGATACACTGAAGCTTTCTTT; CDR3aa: CASSYRGGGYTEAFF
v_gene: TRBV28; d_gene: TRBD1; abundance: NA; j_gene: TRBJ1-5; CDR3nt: TGTGCCAGCAGTTTCGGGACAGGGGGCAGATCCGGCAATCAGCCCCAGCATTTT; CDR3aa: CASSFGTGGRSGNQPQHF
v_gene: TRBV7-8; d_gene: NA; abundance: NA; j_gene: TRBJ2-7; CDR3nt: TGTGCCAGCAGCTTAAACGACTACGAGCAGTACTTC; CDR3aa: CASSLNDYEQYF
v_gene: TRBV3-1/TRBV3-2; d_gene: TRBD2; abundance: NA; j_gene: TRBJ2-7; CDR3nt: TGTGCCAGCAGCCCCCGGACTAGCGGGGGCCTTCCCTACGAGCAGTACTTC; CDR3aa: CASSPRTSGGLPYEQYF
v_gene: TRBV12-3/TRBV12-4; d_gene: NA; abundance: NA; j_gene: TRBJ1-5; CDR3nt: TGTGCCAGCAGTTTAGGCAGCCAGCCCCAGCATTTT; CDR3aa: CASSLGSQPQHF
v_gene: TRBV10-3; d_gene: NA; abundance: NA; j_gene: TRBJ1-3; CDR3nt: TGTGCCATCAGTGACACAGGTACCTACACCATATATTTT; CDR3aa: CAISDTGTYTIYF
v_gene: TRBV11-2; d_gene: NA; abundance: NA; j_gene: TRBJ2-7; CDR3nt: TGTGCCAGCAGCTTAGGGGTCGGGGGACACCCAAGCTCCTACGAGCAGTACTTC; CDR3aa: CASSLGVGGHPSSYEQYF
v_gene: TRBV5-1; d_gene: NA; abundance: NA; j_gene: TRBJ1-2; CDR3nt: TGCGCCAGCAGCTTAGACAACTATGGCTACACCTTC; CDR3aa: CASSLDNYGYTF
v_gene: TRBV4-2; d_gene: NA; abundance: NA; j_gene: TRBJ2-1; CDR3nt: TGTGCCAGCAGCCAAGATCCCGACAGCCCCTACAATGAGCAGTTCTTC; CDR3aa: CASSQDPDSPYNEQFF
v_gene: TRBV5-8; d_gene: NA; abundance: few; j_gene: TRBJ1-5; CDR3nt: TGTGCCGATCGACAAATGAAGGGACGGCGACAGCCCCAGCATTTT; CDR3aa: CADRQMKGRRQPQHF
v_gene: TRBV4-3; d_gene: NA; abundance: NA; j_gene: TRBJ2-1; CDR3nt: TGCGCCAGCAGCCAAGATCGTCCGTCCCCGTACTACCTATACAATGAGCAGTTCTTC; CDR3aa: CASSQDRPSPYYLYNEQFF
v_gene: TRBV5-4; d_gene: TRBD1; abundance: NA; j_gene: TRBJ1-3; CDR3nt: TGTGCCAGCAGCTCGGGACAGTACTCTGGAAACACCATATATTTT; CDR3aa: CASSSGQYSGNTIYF
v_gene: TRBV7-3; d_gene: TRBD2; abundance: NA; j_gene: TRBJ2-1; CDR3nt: TGTGCCAGCAGCTTAAGGGGGACTAGCCCATACAATGAGCAGTTCTTC; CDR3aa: CASSLRGTSPYNEQFF
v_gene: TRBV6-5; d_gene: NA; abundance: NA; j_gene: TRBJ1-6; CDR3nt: TGTGCCAGCAGTTACTCTACAGCAAATAATTCACCCCTCCACTTT; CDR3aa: CASSYSTANNSPLHF
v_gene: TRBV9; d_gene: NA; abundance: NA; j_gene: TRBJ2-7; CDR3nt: TGTGCCAGCAGCCCAACTGGGGTAGGGAGCTCCTACGAGCAGTACTTC; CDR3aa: CASSPTGVGSSYEQYF
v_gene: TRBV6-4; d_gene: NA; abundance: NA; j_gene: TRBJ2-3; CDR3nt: TGTGCCAGGTACCCTGGACAGTCCAAAAGTAGCACAGATACGCAGTATTTT; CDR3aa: CARYPGQSKSSTDTQYF
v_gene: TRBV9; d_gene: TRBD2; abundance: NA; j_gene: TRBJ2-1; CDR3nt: TGTGCCAGCAGCCTCGTAGCGGGAAATGAGCAGTTCTTC; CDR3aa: CASSLVAGNEQFF
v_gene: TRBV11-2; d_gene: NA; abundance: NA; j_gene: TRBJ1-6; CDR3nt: TGTGCCAGCAGCGAGGGAGGGGCCCCATGGAATTCACCCCTCCACTTT; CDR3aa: CASSEGGAPWNSPLHF
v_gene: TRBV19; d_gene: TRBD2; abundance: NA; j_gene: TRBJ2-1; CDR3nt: TGTGCCAGATATAGCGGGGTGTCGTTCTTC; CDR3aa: CARYSGVSFF
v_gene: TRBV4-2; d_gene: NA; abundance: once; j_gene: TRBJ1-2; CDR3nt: TGTGCCAGCAGCCAAGTTTCCGAACAGAACTATGGCTACACCTTC; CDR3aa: CASSQVSEQNYGYTF
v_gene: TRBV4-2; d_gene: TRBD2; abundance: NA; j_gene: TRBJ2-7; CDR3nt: TGTGCCAGCAGCCAGGGGACTAACCTCTACGAGCAGTACTTC; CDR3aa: CASSQGTNLYEQYF
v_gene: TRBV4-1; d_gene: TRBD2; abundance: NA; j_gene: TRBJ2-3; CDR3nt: TGCGCCAGCAGCCGGGCGGGGGGGCTCGGCACAGATACGCAGTATTTT; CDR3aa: CASSRAGGLGTDTQYF
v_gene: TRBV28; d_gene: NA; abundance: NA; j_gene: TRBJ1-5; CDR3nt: TGTGCCAGCAGCAACAATAGGAGGCATAGCAATCAGCCCCAGCATTTT; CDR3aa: CASSNNRRHSNQPQHF
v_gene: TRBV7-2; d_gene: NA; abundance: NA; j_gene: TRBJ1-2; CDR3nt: TGTGCCAGCAGCCCAATGCACTCCACCGCAGGCTACACCTTC; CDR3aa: CASSPMHSTAGYTF
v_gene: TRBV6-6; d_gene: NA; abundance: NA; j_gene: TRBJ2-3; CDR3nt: TGTGCCAGCAGTTACCAATCGACAGATACGCAGTATTTT; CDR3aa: CASSYQSTDTQYF